The T cell receptor beta chain described here comes from a study of sequential checkpoint blockade in melanoma. Whole-study context: First-line arms were nivolumab then ipilimumab, or the reverse, randomized 1:1. Maintenance nivolumab came after either treatment sequence.

The CDR3 has 19 residues. Trimming removed 1 base from V and 6 bases from J; junction bases left unmatched: 16. Germline CDR1 is SGHTA and CDR2 is FQGNSA. Treatment: randomized to nivolumab then ipilimumab (arm A) or the reverse (arm B). Patients had received no earlier DNA-damaging chemotherapy. Live CD3+CD8+ CD19− CD56− cells were sorted from PBMCs. TCRdb keeps only in-frame clones here, not all; method: immunoSEQ multiplex PCR. The profile shows about 12,000 clones, roughly 80% of them singletons. This material consisted of CD8+ T cells sorted from blood (inferred from file names), taken from a patient given nivolumab and ipilimumab in sequence. This chain connects TRBV7-2 to TRBJ2-7, with TRBD2 matching over 12 bases. This receptor was obtained from a human donor with melanoma. This CDR3 reads CASSLEPRLAGDKLCEQYF. CDR3 sequence (DNA): TGTGCCAGCAGCTTAGAACCTAGACTAGCGGGAGATAAGCTCTGCGAGCAGTACTTC.